This T cell receptor (beta chain) was recovered during a study of cytomegalovirus exposure and HLA in healthy donors. Generated by immunoSEQ multiplex PCR, the TCRdb table keeps only in-frame clones and is missing some. The table lists roughly 330,000 clones, approximately 90% of them singletons. V gave up 6 bases and J gave up 2 bases; unmatched junction bases: 6. CDR3 size: 16 residues. Germline-derived CDR1 and CDR2 are SQVTM and ANQGSEA. The clonotype originates from a young woman in good health and CMV-seropositive. This chain joins TRBV29-1 and TRBJ2-5, with 16 bases fitting TRBD2. Sequences were obtained from PBMCs. The CDR3 sequence: CSVGGLAGGVQETQYF. In DNA form, the CDR3 reads TGCAGCGTGGGGGGACTAGCGGGAGGGGTTCAAGAGACCCAGTACTTC. Together with reference TRBV29-1 and TRBJ2-5, the CDR3 gives the full variable domain: SAVISQKPSRDICQRGTSLTIQCQVDSQVTMMFWYRQQPGQSLTLIATANQGSEATYESGFVIDKFPISRPNLTFSTLTVSNMSPEDSSIYLCSVGGLAGGVQETQYFGPGTRLLVL.